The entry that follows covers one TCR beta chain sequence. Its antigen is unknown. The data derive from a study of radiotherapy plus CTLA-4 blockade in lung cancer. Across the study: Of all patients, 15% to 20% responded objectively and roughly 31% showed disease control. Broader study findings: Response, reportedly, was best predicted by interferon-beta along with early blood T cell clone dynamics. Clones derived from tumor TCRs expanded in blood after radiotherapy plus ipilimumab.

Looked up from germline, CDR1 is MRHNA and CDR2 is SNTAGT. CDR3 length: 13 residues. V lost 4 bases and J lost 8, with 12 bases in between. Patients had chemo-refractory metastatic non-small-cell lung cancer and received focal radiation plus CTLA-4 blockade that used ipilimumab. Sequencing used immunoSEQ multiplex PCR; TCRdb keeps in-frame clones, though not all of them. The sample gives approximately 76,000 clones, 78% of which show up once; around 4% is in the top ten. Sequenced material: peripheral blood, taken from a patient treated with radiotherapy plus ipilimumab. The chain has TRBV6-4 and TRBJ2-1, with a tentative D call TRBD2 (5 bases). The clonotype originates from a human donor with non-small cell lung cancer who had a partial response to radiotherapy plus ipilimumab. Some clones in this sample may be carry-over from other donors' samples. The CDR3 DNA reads TGTGCCAGCAGTGTGGACTCCGGGGATGAGCAGTTCTTC. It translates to CASSVDSGDEQFF.